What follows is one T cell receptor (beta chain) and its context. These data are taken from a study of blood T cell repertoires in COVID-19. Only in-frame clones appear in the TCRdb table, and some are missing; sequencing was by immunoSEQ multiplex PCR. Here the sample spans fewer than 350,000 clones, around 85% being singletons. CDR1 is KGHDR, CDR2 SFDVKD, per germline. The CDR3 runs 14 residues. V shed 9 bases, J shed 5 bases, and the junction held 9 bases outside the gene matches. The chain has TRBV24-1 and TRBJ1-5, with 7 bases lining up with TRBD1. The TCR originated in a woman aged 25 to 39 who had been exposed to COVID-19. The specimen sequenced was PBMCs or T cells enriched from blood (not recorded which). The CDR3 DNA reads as TGTGCCACCGCTCCCGGGACAGTGGATCAGCCCCAGCATTTT. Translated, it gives CATAPGTVDQPQHF.